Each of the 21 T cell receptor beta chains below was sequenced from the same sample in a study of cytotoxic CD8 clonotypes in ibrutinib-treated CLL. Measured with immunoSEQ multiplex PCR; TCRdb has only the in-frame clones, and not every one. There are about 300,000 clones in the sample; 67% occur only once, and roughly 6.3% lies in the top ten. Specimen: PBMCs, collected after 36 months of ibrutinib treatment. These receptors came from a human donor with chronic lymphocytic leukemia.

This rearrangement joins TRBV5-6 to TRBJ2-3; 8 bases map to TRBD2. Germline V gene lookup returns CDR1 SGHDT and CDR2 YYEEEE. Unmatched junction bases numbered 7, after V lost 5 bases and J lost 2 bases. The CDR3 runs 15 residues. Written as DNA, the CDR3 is TGTGCCAGCAGGCCCGGACTAGCTCTCACAGATACGCAGTATTTT. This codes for CASRPGLALTDTQYF.

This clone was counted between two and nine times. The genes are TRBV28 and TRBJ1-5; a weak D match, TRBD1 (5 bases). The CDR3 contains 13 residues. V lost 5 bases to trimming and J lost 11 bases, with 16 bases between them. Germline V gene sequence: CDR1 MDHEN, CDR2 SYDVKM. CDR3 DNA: TGTGCCAGCAGTCGAGGGGTCCTAGAGGCCCAGCATTTT. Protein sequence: CASSRGVLEAQHF.

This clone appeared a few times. The CDR3 reads CASSVVDSSEQFF. The DNA of the CDR3 is TGTGCCAGCAGCGTCGTGGACTCCAGTGAGCAGTTCTTC. This rearrangement joins TRBV9 to TRBJ2-1; weak D call: TRBD2 (5 bases). The CDR3 sequence is 13 residues long. The germline gives CDR1 SGDLS, CDR2 YYNGEE. V dropped 2 bases and J dropped 9 bases, with 12 bases sitting between them.

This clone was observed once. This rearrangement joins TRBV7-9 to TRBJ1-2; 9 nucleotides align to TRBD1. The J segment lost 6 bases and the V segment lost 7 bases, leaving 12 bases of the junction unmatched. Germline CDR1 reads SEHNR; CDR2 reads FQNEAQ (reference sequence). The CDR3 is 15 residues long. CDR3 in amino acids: CASTEEPQGAHGYTF. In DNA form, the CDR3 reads TGTGCCAGCACCGAAGAACCACAGGGGGCGCATGGCTACACCTTC.

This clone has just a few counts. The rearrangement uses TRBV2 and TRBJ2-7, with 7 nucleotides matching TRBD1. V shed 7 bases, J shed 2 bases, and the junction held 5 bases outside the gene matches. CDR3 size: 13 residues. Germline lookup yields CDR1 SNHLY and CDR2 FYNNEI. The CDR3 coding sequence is TGTGCCAGCATCGAGACAGGGCCCTACGAGCAGTACTTC. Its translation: CASIETGPYEQYF.

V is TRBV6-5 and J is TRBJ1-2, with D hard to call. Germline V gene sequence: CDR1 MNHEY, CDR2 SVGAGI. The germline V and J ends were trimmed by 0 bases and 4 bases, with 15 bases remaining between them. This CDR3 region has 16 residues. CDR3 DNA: TGTGCCAGCAGTTACTCGACGCTTGGGATGAGCTATGGCTACACCTTC. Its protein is CASSYSTLGMSYGYTF.

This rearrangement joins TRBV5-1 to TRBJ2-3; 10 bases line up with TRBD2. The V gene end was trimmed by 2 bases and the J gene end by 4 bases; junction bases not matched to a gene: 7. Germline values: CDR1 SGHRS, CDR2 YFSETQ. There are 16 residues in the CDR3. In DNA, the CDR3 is TGCGCCAGCAGCTTAACTAGCGGGATTGGCGCAGATACGCAGTATTTT. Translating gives CASSLTSGIGADTQYF.

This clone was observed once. CDR3 sequence reads: CASSLRGGQSYEQYF. Here the CDR3 DNA reads TGTGCCAGCAGCCTCAGGGGGGGACAGTCCTACGAGCAGTACTTC. This chain joins TRBV7-3 and TRBJ2-7; tentatively, D is TRBD1 or TRBD2 (7 bases each). With 5 bases removed from V and 1 base from J, the gap between germline ends came to 15 bases. This CDR3 spans 15 amino acids. Germline V gene sequence: CDR1 SGHTA, CDR2 FQGTGA. Together with reference TRBV7-3 and TRBJ2-7, the CDR3 gives the full variable domain: GAGVSQTPSNKVTEKGKYVELRCDPISGHTALYWYRQSLGQGPEFLIYFQGTGAADDSGLPNDRFFAVRPEGSVSTLKIQRTERGDSAVYLCASSLRGGQSYEQYFGPGTRLTVT.

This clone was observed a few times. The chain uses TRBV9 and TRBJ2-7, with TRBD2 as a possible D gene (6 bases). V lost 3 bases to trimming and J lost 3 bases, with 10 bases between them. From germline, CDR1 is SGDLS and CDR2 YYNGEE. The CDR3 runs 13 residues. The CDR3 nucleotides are TGTGCCAGCAGCGCAAATAGCGGCTACGAGCAGTACTTC. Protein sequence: CASSANSGYEQYF. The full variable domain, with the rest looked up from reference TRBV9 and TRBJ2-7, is DSGVTQTPKHLITATGQRVTLRCSPRSGDLSVYWYQQSLDQGLQFLIQYYNGEERAKGNILERFSAQQFPDLHSELNLSSLELGDSALYFCASSANSGYEQYFGPGTRLTVT.

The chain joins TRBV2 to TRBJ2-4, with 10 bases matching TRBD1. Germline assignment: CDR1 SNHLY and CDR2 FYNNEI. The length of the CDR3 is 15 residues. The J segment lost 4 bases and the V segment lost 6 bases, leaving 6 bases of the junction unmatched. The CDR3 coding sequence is TGTGCCAGCAGGGGAAGGACAGGGGGAAAAAACATTCAGTACTTC. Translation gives CASRGRTGGKNIQYF.

CDR3 region: CSVASDTQYF. The CDR3 DNA is TGCAGCGTTGCATCAGATACGCAGTATTTT. The J gene is TRBJ2-3, the V gene TRBV29-1; D unclear. The V end lost 4 bases, the J end lost 4 bases, and 3 bases lay between the germline ends. Germline V gives CDR1 SQVTM, CDR2 ANQGSEA. This CDR3 spans 10 amino acids.

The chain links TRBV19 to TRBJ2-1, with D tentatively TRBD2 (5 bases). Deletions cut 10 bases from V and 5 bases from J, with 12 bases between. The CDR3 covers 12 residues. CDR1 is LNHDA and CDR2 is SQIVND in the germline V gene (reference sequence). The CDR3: CATKEGNNEQFF. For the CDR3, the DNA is TGTGCCACAAAAGAGGGTAACAATGAGCAGTTCTTC.

The CDR3 spells CASSWTSGLADTQYF. The CDR3 nucleotides read TGTGCCAGCAGCTGGACTAGCGGACTAGCAGATACGCAGTATTTT. The V gene is TRBV6-6, the J gene TRBJ2-3; 10 bases match TRBD2. J lost 4 bases, V lost 6 bases, and 7 bases had no gene match. The CDR3 consists of 15 residues. Germline values: CDR1 MNHNY, CDR2 SVGAGI (reference sequence).

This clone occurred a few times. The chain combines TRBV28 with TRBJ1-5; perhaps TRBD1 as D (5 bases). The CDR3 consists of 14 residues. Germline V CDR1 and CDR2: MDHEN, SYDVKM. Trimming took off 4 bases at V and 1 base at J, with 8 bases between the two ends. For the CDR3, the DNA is TGTGCCAGCAGTTACAGGAGAAGCAATCAGCCCCAGCATTTT. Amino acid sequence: CASSYRRSNQPQHF. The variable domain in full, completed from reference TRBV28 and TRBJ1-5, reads DVKVTQSSRYLVKRTGEKVFLECVQDMDHENMFWYRQDPGLGLRLIYFSYDVKMKEKGDIPEGYSVSREKKERFSLILESASTNQTSMYLCASSYRRSNQPQHFGDGTRLSIL.

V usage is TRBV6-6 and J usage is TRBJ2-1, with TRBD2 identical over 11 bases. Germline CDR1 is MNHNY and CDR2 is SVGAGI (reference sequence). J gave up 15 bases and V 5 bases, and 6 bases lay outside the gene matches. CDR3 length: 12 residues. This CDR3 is CASSPSGRWLFF. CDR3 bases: TGTGCCAGCAGTCCTAGCGGGAGGTGGCTGTTCTTC.

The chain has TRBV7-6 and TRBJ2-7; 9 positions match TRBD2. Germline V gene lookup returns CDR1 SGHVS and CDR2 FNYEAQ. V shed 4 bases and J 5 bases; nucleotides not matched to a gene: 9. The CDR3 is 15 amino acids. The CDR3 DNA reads TGTGCCAGCAGCTCCCCGGGGCTAGCGGGGAACGAGCAGTACTTC. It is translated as CASSSPGLAGNEQYF.

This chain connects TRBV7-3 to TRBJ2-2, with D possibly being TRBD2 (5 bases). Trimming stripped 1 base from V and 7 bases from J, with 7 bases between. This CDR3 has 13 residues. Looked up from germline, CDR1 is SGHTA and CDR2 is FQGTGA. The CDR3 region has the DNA TGTGCCAGCAGCTTAATCCGGGGCGGGGAGCTGTTTTTT. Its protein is CASSLIRGGELFF.

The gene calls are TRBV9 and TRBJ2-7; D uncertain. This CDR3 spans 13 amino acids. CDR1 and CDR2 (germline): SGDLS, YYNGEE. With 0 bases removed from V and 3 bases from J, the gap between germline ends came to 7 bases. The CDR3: CASSVDGNYEQYF. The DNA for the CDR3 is TGTGCCAGCAGCGTAGACGGCAACTACGAGCAGTACTTC.

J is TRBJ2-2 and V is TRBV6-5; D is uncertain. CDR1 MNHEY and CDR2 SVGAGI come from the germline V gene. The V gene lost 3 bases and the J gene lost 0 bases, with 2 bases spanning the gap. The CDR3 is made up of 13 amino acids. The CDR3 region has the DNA TGTGCCAGCAGTTATGCGAACACCGGGGAGCTGTTTTTT. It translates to CASSYANTGELFF.

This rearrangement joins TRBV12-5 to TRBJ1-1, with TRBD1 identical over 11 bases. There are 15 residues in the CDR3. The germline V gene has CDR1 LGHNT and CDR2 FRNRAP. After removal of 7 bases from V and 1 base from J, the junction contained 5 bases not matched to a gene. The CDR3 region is CASVPGTGGNTEAFF. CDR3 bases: TGTGCTAGTGTCCCCGGGACAGGGGGGAACACTGAAGCTTTCTTT.

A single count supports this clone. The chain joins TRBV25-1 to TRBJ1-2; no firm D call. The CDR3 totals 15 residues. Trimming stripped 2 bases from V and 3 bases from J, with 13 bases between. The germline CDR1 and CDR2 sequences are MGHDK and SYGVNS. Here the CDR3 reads CASSETPWIDYGYTF. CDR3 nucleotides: TGTGCCAGCAGTGAAACCCCGTGGATTGACTATGGCTACACCTTC.